This T cell receptor beta chain was captured by sequencing in a study of graft-versus-host responses after intestinal transplantation. Study details: Anti-thymocyte globulin induction preceded two to four years of tacrolimus and steroid maintenance in all recipients. Whole-study findings and limits: Peak levels of circulating GvH clones tracked with early post-transplant HvG declines.

Irradiated, violet-dye-labeled stimulators (approximately 200,000) were plated alongside approximately 200,000 CFSE-labeled responders. CFSE-low proliferating responders, CD3+CD4+ and CD3+CD8+, were sorted post-reaction. This clone was detected only a few times. TCRdb keeps only in-frame clones here, not all; method: immunoSEQ multiplex PCR. The repertoire consists of 23,000 or so clones, with 25% to 35% occurring once and the leading ten covering 7.5% to 10%. Trimming at V came to 2 bases and at J to 3 bases, leaving 0 bases not matched to a gene. There are 14 residues in the CDR3. Germline CDR1 MNHNY, CDR2 SVGAGI (reference sequence).

This TCR derives from a human patient who received an intestinal transplant. Source: alloreactive CD8+ T cells from a mixed lymphocyte reaction culture, taken before intestinal transplant. Subset defined: CFSE-low proliferating T cells sorted from roughly 6-day pre-transplant mixed lymphocyte reaction (GvH or HvG direction). V is TRBV6-6 and J is TRBJ2-7; TRBD1 aligns across 11 bases. CDR3 DNA sequence: TGTGCCAGCAGTTACGGGACAGGGGGCTACGAGCAGTACTTC. Translated, it gives CASSYGTGGYEQYF.